This entry lists 30 T cell receptor beta chains sequenced from one sample in a study of blood T cell repertoires in COVID-19. Data came from immunoSEQ multiplex PCR; TCRdb stores just in-frame clones and leaves some out. The top ten hold 6% to 7.5% of the sample, which has 110,000 to 150,000 clones, approximately 80% seen once. The sequencing input was peripheral blood. These receptors were collected from a human donor in a cohort sampled during active COVID-19.

This clone showed up just a few times. The genes are TRBV29-1 and TRBJ1-1; possibly TRBD1 for D (6 bases). V was shortened by 3 bases and J by 1 base, with 12 bases between the two germline ends. The V gene's germline CDR1 is SQVTM and CDR2 ANQGSEA. The CDR3 contains 14 residues. CDR3 sequence (DNA): TGCAGCGTTGATAGTACAGGGACGAACACTGAAGCTTTCTTT. Protein: CSVDSTGTNTEAFF. Supplemented by reference TRBV29-1 and TRBJ1-1, the full variable domain reads SAVISQKPSRDICQRGTSLTIQCQVDSQVTMMFWYRQQPGQSLTLIATANQGSEATYESGFVIDKFPISRPNLTFSTLTVSNMSPEDSSIYLCSVDSTGTNTEAFFGQGTRLTVV.

CDR3 region: CASSYIPRRELNTEAFF. CDR3 sequence (DNA): TGTGCCAGCAGTTATATTCCCCGCCGGGAACTTAACACTGAAGCTTTCTTT. This sequence joins TRBV6-2 or TRBV6-3 and TRBJ1-1; D is ambiguous. Germline V gives CDR1 MNHEY, CDR2 SVGEGT. Trimming took 3 bases from V and 2 from J, leaving 19 bases between them. The CDR3 loop spans 17 amino acids.

The CDR3 loop is CARRRLNSYEQYF. The CDR3, as DNA: TGCGCCAGGCGTCGTCTAAACTCCTACGAGCAGTACTTC. This chain joins TRBV5-1 and TRBJ2-7; D is uncertain. Per the germline V gene, CDR1 is SGHRS and CDR2 is YFSETQ. Trimming removed 8 bases from V and 0 bases from J, with 12 bases in between. The CDR3 has 13 residues.

The genes are TRBV7-2 and TRBJ2-2; D not resolved. Germline-derived CDR1 and CDR2 are SGHTA and FQGNSA. The CDR3 covers 15 residues. Between the trimmed V and J ends, which lost 5 bases and 5 bases, there was a span of 15 bases. The CDR3 nucleotides read TGTGCCAGCAGCGCCTCTCGTTCGGAGACCGGGGAGCTGTTTTTT. Its protein product is CASSASRSETGELFF.

The chain has TRBV18 and TRBJ2-6; D unclear. V lost 4 bases, J lost 0 bases, and 10 bases lay in between. The CDR3 is 16 residues long. Germline-derived CDR1 and CDR2 are KGHSH and LQKENI. The CDR3 nucleotides read TGTGCCAGCTCACGCAGTGCCGTCTCTGGGGCCAACGTCCTGACTTTC. This encodes CASSRSAVSGANVLTF.

This sequence joins TRBV3-1 (or the pseudogene TRBV3-2) and TRBJ2-6; 9 bases line up with TRBD1. Germline V CDR1 and CDR2: LGHDT, YNNKEL (reference sequence). The CDR3 loop spans 20 amino acids. With 0 bases clipped from V and 4 bases from J, the junction kept 13 bases outside the gene matches. The CDR3 nucleotides read TGTGCCAGCAGCCAAGATGCCCGAACAGGGGGCGACTCCGGGGCCAACGTCCTGACTTTC. This translates into CASSQDARTGGDSGANVLTF.

This sequence joins TRBV15 and TRBJ2-2, with D perhaps TRBD1 (5 bases). Trimming removed 5 bases at V and 7 bases at J, with 11 bases between. The length of the CDR3 is 13 residues. CDR1 and CDR2 from the germline V gene are LNHNV and YYDKDF (reference sequence). Here the CDR3 reads CATSRDSRGELFF. CDR3 coding DNA: TGTGCCACCAGCCGCGACAGCCGCGGGGAGCTGTTTTTT.

This chain connects TRBV11-2 to TRBJ2-7; D is possibly TRBD2 (6 bases). Between the trimmed V and J ends, which lost 6 bases and 7 bases, there was a span of 19 bases. Germline CDR1 SGHAT, CDR2 FQNNGV. This CDR3 is built from 14 residues. In DNA form, the CDR3 reads TGTGCCAGCAGTTGGAGGGAAAGCTGGGGGGAGCAGTACTTC. This codes for CASSWRESWGEQYF.

The gene calls are TRBV9 and TRBJ1-1; 7 positions match TRBD1. V lost 4 bases and J lost 1; bases outside the gene matches: 4. CDR1 and CDR2 (germline): SGDLS, YYNGEE. The CDR3 has 14 residues. CDR3 residues: CASSRQGTNTEAFF. As DNA, the CDR3 is TGTGCCAGCAGCCGACAGGGTACGAACACTGAAGCTTTCTTT.

The rearrangement joins TRBV11-2 to TRBJ2-1; D gene ambiguous. V shed 1 base and J shed 1 base, with 11 bases lying between them. The CDR3 runs 16 residues. The germline V gene has CDR1 SGHAT and CDR2 FQNNGV. The CDR3 DNA reads TGTGCCAGCAGCTTAGTTCCACATCCTTCCTACAATGAGCAGTTCTTC. This codes for CASSLVPHPSYNEQFF.

V and J are TRBV30 and TRBJ2-7, with TRBD1 matching 11 bases. The V segment lost 2 bases and the J segment 4 bases; nucleotides outside the gene matches: 4. Looked up from germline, CDR1 is GTSNPN and CDR2 is SVGIG (reference sequence). The CDR3 extends over 14 amino acids. CDR3 sequence reads: CAWSRTGGIYEQYF. CDR3 coding DNA: TGTGCCTGGAGTCGGACAGGGGGCATATACGAGCAGTACTTC.

In this sample, this clone turned up a few times. The chain combines TRBV28 with TRBJ2-7; 10 bases agree with TRBD1. CDR3 length: 16 amino acids. The germline V gene encodes CDR1 MDHEN and CDR2 SYDVKM. Trimming took 2 bases from V and 7 from J; bases not matched to a gene: 11. The CDR3 here is CASSLGKWTGGLEQYF. CDR3 bases: TGTGCCAGCAGTTTAGGGAAGTGGACAGGGGGTTTAGAGCAGTACTTC.

This clone showed up just once. The gene calls are TRBV28 and TRBJ2-5, with 11 positions matching TRBD2. V was clipped by 11 bases and J by 5 bases; unmatched bases: 10. The CDR3 has 14 amino acids. Germline lookup yields CDR1 MDHEN and CDR2 SYDVKM. The CDR3 sequence is CAHSGGGRTETQYF. The CDR3 DNA is TGTGCCCATAGCGGGGGGGGACGAACGGAGACCCAGTACTTC.

V and J are TRBV5-1 and TRBJ2-5; tentatively, D is TRBD2 (7 bases). The CDR3 consists of 16 residues. V was shortened by 2 bases and J by 5 bases, with 19 bases between the two germline ends. Per the germline V gene, CDR1 is SGHRS and CDR2 is YFSETQ. CDR3 residues: CASSFGRPEGGETQYF. The CDR3 region has the DNA TGCGCCAGCAGCTTTGGGCGCCCCGAGGGGGGGGAGACCCAGTACTTC.

The chain has TRBV5-4 and TRBJ1-1; 10 nucleotides align to TRBD1. This CDR3 spans 14 amino acids. The V and J ends lost 4 bases and 2 bases, in that order; junction bases with no gene match: 2. Germline CDR1 and CDR2: SGHNT and YYREEE (reference sequence). CDR3 nucleotides: TGTGCCAGCAGCAGGGACAGGGGTAACACTGAAGCTTTCTTT. Translation: CASSRDRGNTEAFF.

The chain combines TRBV4-3 with TRBJ2-2, with 7 bases that match TRBD1. Trimming cost V 0 bases and J 2 bases; bases outside gene matches: 12. The germline V gene has CDR1 LGHNA and CDR2 YSLEER. This CDR3 comprises 19 residues. The CDR3 reads CASSQDWNRGRFNTGELFF. The CDR3 DNA follows: TGCGCCAGCAGCCAAGATTGGAACAGGGGAAGATTTAACACCGGGGAGCTGTTTTTT.

The DNA of the CDR3 is TGTGCCAGCCGGGGTGGGCTAGCGGGGAAGGATTTCACAGATACGCAGTATTTT. Translation gives CASRGGLAGKDFTDTQYF. The chain recombines TRBV5-4 with TRBJ2-3; the match to TRBD2 covers 9 bases. The trim removed 7 bases at V and 2 bases at J, leaving 17 bases unmatched. The CDR3 sequence is 18 residues long. From germline, CDR1 is SGHNT and CDR2 YYREEE (reference sequence).

J is TRBJ2-3 and V is TRBV4-2, with D perhaps matching TRBD2 (5 bases). This CDR3 has 16 residues. In germline, CDR1 is LGHNA, CDR2 YNFKEQ. V was pared by 0 bases and J by 3 bases, with 13 bases between. CDR3 bases: TGTGCCAGCAGCCAAGAATTGAGGGCTACTACAGATACGCAGTATTTT. Amino acid sequence: CASSQELRATTDTQYF.

The V call is TRBV11-3, the J call TRBJ2-2; 8 nucleotides align to TRBD1. The CDR3 is 16 amino acids. Germline V lookup: CDR1 SGHNT, CDR2 YENEEA. Trimming at V came to 2 bases and at J to 1 base, leaving 3 bases not matched to a gene. This CDR3 is CASSLQGAGNTGELFF. The CDR3 nucleotides are TGTGCCAGCAGCTTACAGGGGGCGGGGAACACCGGGGAGCTGTTTTTT.

This sequence joins TRBV10-1 and TRBJ2-2; D is possibly TRBD2 (6 bases). Trimming removed 10 bases at V and 4 bases at J, with 28 bases between. The CDR3 spans 18 residues. Germline lookup yields CDR1 WNHNN and CDR2 SYGVQD (reference sequence). The CDR3 is CAIWGEPRGTQCTGELFF. The CDR3 DNA reads TGCGCCATCTGGGGGGAACCTCGGGGAACCCAGTGCACCGGGGAGCTGTTTTTT.

The rearrangement uses TRBV5-4 and TRBJ2-7; 8 bases align to TRBD2. Germline V gene data show CDR1 as SGHNT and CDR2 as YYREEE (reference sequence). The V gene end was trimmed by 2 bases and the J gene end by 7 bases; junction bases not matched to a gene: 8. The CDR3 contains 14 residues. DNA for the CDR3: TGTGCCAGCAGCTTATCCGGGGGGGCAGGGGAGCAGTACTTC. It is translated as CASSLSGGAGEQYF.

The rearrangement joins TRBV5-5 to TRBJ2-7, with TRBD2 as a possible D gene (5 bases). V was cut by 0 bases and J by 3 bases, with 19 bases left in between. The CDR3 has 17 amino acids. Germline V gives CDR1 SGHKS, CDR2 YYEKEE (reference sequence). The CDR3 sequence is CASSLEYGGRIDYEQYF. CDR3 nucleotides: TGTGCCAGCAGCTTGGAATACGGAGGACGGATCGACTACGAGCAGTACTTC.

Note on this clone: Relative to the germline gene, one junction end is altered; a read error may explain this. V and J are TRBV28 and TRBJ1-6; no reliable D call. The germline V gene has CDR1 MDHEN and CDR2 SYDVKM. The CDR3 contains 13 residues. DNA of the CDR3: TGTGCCGGCAGTCGGACGGGGAATTCACCCCTCCACTTT. Translation gives CAGSRTGNSPLHF.

The rearrangement links TRBV7-3 to TRBJ1-1; D perhaps matches TRBD1 (6 bases). The V gene lost 1 base and the J gene lost 4 bases, with 10 bases spanning the gap. The CDR3 loop spans 14 amino acids. Germline CDR1 and CDR2: SGHTA and FQGTGA. The CDR3 sequence is CASSLSARGTEAFF. The CDR3 bases are TGTGCCAGCAGCTTAAGTGCCAGGGGCACTGAAGCTTTCTTT.

The V gene is TRBV5-1, the J gene TRBJ2-5; 12 positions agree with TRBD1. Germline V lookup: CDR1 SGHRS, CDR2 YFSETQ. V lost 4 bases to trimming and J lost 5 bases; unmatched junction nucleotides: 6. CDR3 length equals 15 residues. The CDR3 is CASSQGQGAMETQYF. CDR3 nucleotide sequence: TGCGCCAGCAGCCAGGGACAGGGGGCAATGGAGACCCAGTACTTC.

For this clone: Germline is not matched at one junction end, which may reflect a read error. The chain uses TRBV7-7 and TRBJ2-6; 11 bases fit TRBD1. Germline CDR1 and CDR2: SSHAT and FNYEAQ (reference sequence). CDR3 size: 17 residues. This chain's CDR3 is CASSAGQGAVGANVLTF. CDR3 nucleotides: TGTGCTAGCAGCGCAGGACAGGGGGCGGTAGGGGCCAACGTCCTGACTTTC.

The count of this clone is one. V usage is TRBV21-1 and J usage is TRBJ1-1. TRBV21-1 is a pseudogene locus. CDR3 length: 15 residues. In DNA form, the CDR3 reads TGTGCCAGCTGGGGGGAGGGGCAGAGGAACACTGAAGCTTTCTTT. It specifies CASWGEGQRNTEAFF.

The chain has TRBV20-1 and TRBJ1-2; possible D gene TRBD1, 5 bases. Looked up from germline, CDR1 is DFQATT and CDR2 is SNEGSKA (reference sequence). The germline V and J ends were trimmed by 8 bases and 4 bases, with 11 bases remaining between them. This CDR3 comprises 11 residues. The CDR3: CSMQGTYGYTF. CDR3 sequence (DNA): TGCAGTATGCAGGGAACCTATGGCTACACCTTC.

V gene TRBV18 combines with J gene TRBJ1-3; D is uncertain. This CDR3 spans 16 amino acids. Germline values: CDR1 KGHSH, CDR2 LQKENI. Trimming took off 1 base at V and 0 bases at J, with 10 bases between the two ends. The chain's CDR3 is CASSPQTADSGNTIYF. In DNA form, the CDR3 reads TGTGCCAGCTCACCACAAACAGCCGACTCTGGAAACACCATATATTTT.

As for this clone: An end of the junction differs from the germline gene, which may be a read error. V and J are TRBV7-2 and TRBJ2-3; D is perhaps TRBD2 (5 bases). The CDR3 is 14 amino acids. The germline V gene has CDR1 SGHTA and CDR2 FQGNSA. CDR3 DNA: TGTGCCAGCAGAAGAGGAGCTAGCAGAGATACGCAGTATTTT. It encodes CASRRGASRDTQYF.